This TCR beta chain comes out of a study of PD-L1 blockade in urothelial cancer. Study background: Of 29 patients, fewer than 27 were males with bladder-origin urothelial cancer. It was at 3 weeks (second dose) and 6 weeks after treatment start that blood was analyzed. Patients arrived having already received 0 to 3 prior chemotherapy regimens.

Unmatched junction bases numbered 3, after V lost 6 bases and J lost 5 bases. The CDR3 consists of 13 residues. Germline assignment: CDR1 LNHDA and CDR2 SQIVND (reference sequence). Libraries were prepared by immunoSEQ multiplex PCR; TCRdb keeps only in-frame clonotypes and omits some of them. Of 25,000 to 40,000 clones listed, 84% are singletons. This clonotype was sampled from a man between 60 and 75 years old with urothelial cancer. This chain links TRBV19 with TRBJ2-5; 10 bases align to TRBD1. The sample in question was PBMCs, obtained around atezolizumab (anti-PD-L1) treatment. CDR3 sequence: CASRTGGRETQYF. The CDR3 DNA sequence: TGTGCCAGTAGGACAGGGGGCAGGGAGACCCAGTACTTC.